Following are 20 T cell receptor beta chains from one sample sequenced in a study of blood T cell repertoires in COVID-19. Data came from immunoSEQ multiplex PCR; TCRdb stores just in-frame clones and leaves some out. The table records roughly 53,000 clones, roughly 79% of them present only once. Sequencing was done on a sample of peripheral blood. The receptors stem from a human donor in a cohort sampled during active COVID-19.

V gene TRBV7-2 combines with J gene TRBJ2-1; D is possibly TRBD2 (5 bases). CDR3 size: 15 residues. V was pared by 6 bases and J by 2 bases, with 14 bases between. Germline V lookup: CDR1 SGHTA, CDR2 FQGNSA. CDR3 in amino acids: CASSPRTGTYNEQFF. In DNA form, the CDR3 reads TGTGCCAGCAGTCCTAGGACTGGGACCTACAATGAGCAGTTCTTC. Using reference TRBV7-2 and TRBJ2-1 for the parts outside the CDR3, the full variable domain is GAGVSQSPSNKVTEKGKDVELRCDPISGHTALYWYRQSLGQGLEFLIYFQGNSAPDKSGLPSDRFSAERTGGSVSTLTIQRTQQEDSAVYLCASSPRTGTYNEQFFGPGTRLTVL.

This clone was seen only a few times. The chain couples TRBV6-6 to TRBJ1-4, with a possible D match to TRBD1 (6 bases). In germline, CDR1 is MNHNY, CDR2 SVGAGI (reference sequence). The germline V and J ends were trimmed by 2 bases and 6 bases, with 13 bases remaining between them. This CDR3 contains 15 residues. The CDR3 is CASSYPDRADEKLFF. CDR3 DNA sequence: TGTGCCAGCAGTTACCCGGACAGAGCGGATGAAAAACTGTTTTTT.

This rearrangement joins TRBV4-1 to TRBJ1-1; unclear D gene. V was trimmed by 0 bases and J by 4 bases, leaving 12 bases between them. The germline gives CDR1 MGHRA, CDR2 YSYEKL. The CDR3 totals 15 residues. The CDR3 coding sequence is TGCGCCAGCAGCCAAGATTACGGTCGGGTCACTGAAGCTTTCTTT. Amino acid sequence: CASSQDYGRVTEAFF.

The chain has TRBV11-2 and TRBJ1-6, with D possibly TRBD1 on 6 matching bases. The CDR3 spans 16 residues. From germline, CDR1 is SGHAT and CDR2 FQNNGV. V was clipped by 4 bases and J by 6 bases, with 16 bases between them. The CDR3 loop reads CASSSLGSRGNSPLHF. The DNA for the CDR3 is TGTGCCAGCAGCTCCCTAGGGTCCAGGGGTAATTCACCCCTCCACTTT. Drawing the rest from reference TRBV11-2 and TRBJ1-6, the complete variable domain is EAGVAQSPRYKIIEKRQSVAFWCNPISGHATLYWYQQILGQGPKLLIQFQNNGVVDDSQLPKDRFSAERLKGVDSTLKIQPAKLEDSAVYLCASSSLGSRGNSPLHFGNGTRLTVT.

This rearrangement joins TRBV5-4 to TRBJ2-1; 15 bases align to TRBD2. The V gene's germline CDR1 is SGHNT and CDR2 YYREEE (reference sequence). The V segment lost 4 bases and the J segment 10 bases; nucleotides outside the gene matches: 6. This CDR3 is 15 amino acids long. CDR3 coding DNA: TGTGCCAGCAGCCAGGGACTAGCGGGGGGTGTGGAGCAGTTCTTC. Translated: CASSQGLAGGVEQFF.

In DNA form, the CDR3 reads TGTGCCAGCATGGGCGGGAGTAGGTCCGGGGAGCTGTTTTTT. It translates to CASMGGSRSGELFF. The chain employs TRBV2 and TRBJ2-2; 7 bases are shared with TRBD2. The CDR3 covers 14 residues. Trimming cost V 7 bases and J 6 bases; bases outside gene matches: 8. CDR1 is SNHLY, CDR2 FYNNEI, per germline.

The V call is TRBV4-1, the J call TRBJ2-3, with 15 nucleotides matching TRBD2. V lost 1 base and J lost 2; bases outside the gene matches: 10. CDR1 is MGHRA and CDR2 is YSYEKL in the germline V gene. The CDR3 length is 20 residues. The DNA of the CDR3 is TGCGCCAGCAGCCAAGTCCCGGGACTAGCGGGGGGACAAGCCACAGATACGCAGTATTTT. It translates to CASSQVPGLAGGQATDTQYF.

The chain recombines TRBV7-8 with TRBJ2-7; D is possibly TRBD1 (6 bases). The CDR3 loop spans 13 amino acids. Germline CDR1 and CDR2: SGHVS and FQNEAQ. V was shortened by 8 bases and J by 3 bases, with 14 bases between the two germline ends. The CDR3 DNA sequence: TGTGCCAGCTCCTGGGGGCAATTCTACGAGCAGTACTTC. It codes for CASSWGQFYEQYF.

This chain joins TRBV11-2 and TRBJ2-7; D is uncertain. Per the germline V gene, CDR1 is SGHAT and CDR2 is FQNNGV. Trimming took off 0 bases at V and 6 bases at J, with 15 bases between the two ends. The length of the CDR3 is 15 residues. DNA of the CDR3: TGTGCCAGCAGCTTAGAGCGACCCGACCACAGCGAGCAGTACTTC. Amino acid sequence: CASSLERPDHSEQYF.

This clone was seen a few times. V and J are TRBV2 and TRBJ2-3; TRBD2 matches at 11 bases. The germline CDR1 and CDR2 sequences are SNHLY and FYNNEI. This CDR3 comprises 18 residues. The ends lost 6 bases at V and 0 bases at J; junction bases unmatched: 11. CDR3 in DNA: TGTGCCAGCAGGGGCCCTACTAGCGGGAGAGCTAGCACAGATACGCAGTATTTT. This sequence encodes CASRGPTSGRASTDTQYF.

This clone was counted once. The V and J genes are TRBV12-3 or TRBV12-4 and TRBJ1-1; 7 bases are a match to TRBD1. The CDR3 covers 13 residues. V lost 10 bases to trimming and J lost 1 base; unmatched junction nucleotides: 6. CDR3 residues: CATAGDRNTEAFF. The CDR3 DNA reads as TGTGCCACCGCCGGGGACAGGAACACTGAAGCTTTCTTT.

V and J are TRBV4-2 and TRBJ1-2, with 10 bases matching TRBD1. CDR1 is LGHNA and CDR2 is YNFKEQ in the germline V gene. This CDR3 has 15 residues. Losses at the gene ends were 1 base for V and 8 bases for J; bases not matched to a gene: 7. The CDR3 coding sequence is TGTGCCAGCAGCCAAGTAAGGGGGACAGGGGACGGCTACACCTTC. Its translation is CASSQVRGTGDGYTF.

This clone was seen only a few times. The genes are TRBV7-9 and TRBJ2-3; a weak D match, TRBD2 (6 bases). Germline V gene sequence: CDR1 SEHNR, CDR2 FQNEAQ (reference sequence). The CDR3 covers 13 residues. Trimming cost V 6 bases and J 4 bases, with 11 bases left between them. CDR3 nucleotide sequence: TGTGCCAGCAGGGGGACTGCCCCAGATACGCAGTATTTT. It translates to CASRGTAPDTQYF.

The chain is built from TRBV5-4 and TRBJ2-7; 9 nucleotides line up with TRBD1. V trimming: 4 bases; J trimming: 5 bases; junction bases outside the gene matches: 7. CDR3 length: 14 amino acids. Germline-derived CDR1 and CDR2 are SGHNT and YYREEE (reference sequence). CDR3 residues: CASSTEQGADEQYF. CDR3 bases: TGTGCCAGCAGCACCGAACAGGGGGCGGACGAGCAGTACTTC.

This chain links TRBV4-1 with TRBJ2-7, with D possibly matching TRBD2 (6 bases). Trimming removed 3 bases at V and 3 bases at J, with 12 bases between. The V gene's germline CDR1 is MGHRA and CDR2 YSYEKL. This CDR3 contains 14 residues. This CDR3 reads CASSHDPGVYEQYF. In DNA, the CDR3 is TGCGCCAGCAGCCATGATCCGGGGGTCTACGAGCAGTACTTC.

The table lists this clone with a few counts. The chain employs TRBV30 and TRBJ2-7, with D perhaps TRBD2 (5 bases). From germline, CDR1 is GTSNPN and CDR2 SVGIG (reference sequence). The CDR3 loop spans 13 amino acids. The V and J ends lost 0 bases and 6 bases respectively, with 12 bases between them. The CDR3 loop reads CAWSVLFRGEQYF. The CDR3 DNA sequence: TGTGCCTGGAGTGTACTGTTCCGGGGCGAGCAGTACTTC.

This clone came up once. V is TRBV7-2 and J is TRBJ1-6; 10 positions agree with TRBD1. Germline CDR1 SGHTA, CDR2 FQGNSA. The junction had 2 bases not matched to a gene; V was cut back by 1 base and J by 14 bases. The CDR3 contains 13 residues. CDR3 region: CASSLGTGGSLHF. Written as DNA, the CDR3 is TGTGCCAGCAGCTTAGGGACAGGGGGTTCCCTCCACTTT.

The gene calls are TRBV10-2 and TRBJ2-3; TRBD2 matches 7 bases. Germline-derived CDR1 and CDR2 are WSHSY and SAAADI. V was clipped by 8 bases and J by 3 bases; unmatched bases: 14. The CDR3 is 16 residues long. CDR3 DNA: TGCGCCAGCCGGGGCGGTTGGGGGGGTAGGACAGATACGCAGTATTTT. It codes for CASRGGWGGRTDTQYF.

A single count supports this clone. This chain uses TRBV7-2 with TRBJ2-1; a weak D match, TRBD1 (6 bases). This CDR3 has 15 amino acids. The germline V gene encodes CDR1 SGHTA and CDR2 FQGNSA. Trimming took 1 base from V and 4 from J, leaving 11 bases between them. The CDR3 here is CASSLEGRGYNEQFF. The CDR3 DNA sequence: TGTGCCAGCAGCTTAGAAGGCAGGGGTTACAATGAGCAGTTCTTC. Drawing the rest from reference TRBV7-2 and TRBJ2-1, the complete variable domain is GAGVSQSPSNKVTEKGKDVELRCDPISGHTALYWYRQSLGQGLEFLIYFQGNSAPDKSGLPSDRFSAERTGGSVSTLTIQRTQQEDSAVYLCASSLEGRGYNEQFFGPGTRLTVL.

The chain is built from TRBV5-1 and TRBJ1-3; the D is unclear. The V gene's germline CDR1 is SGHRS and CDR2 YFSETQ. The CDR3 contains 14 residues. Trimming left V 3 bases short and J 2 bases short, with 9 bases between. The DNA for the CDR3 is TGCGCCAGCAGCTACCGGGAAGCTGGAAACACCATATATTTT. This encodes CASSYREAGNTIYF.